This T cell receptor beta chain was sequenced in a study of early T cells in non-severe SARS-CoV-2 infection. The wider study: The study sequenced bulk RNA from unsorted whole blood, with chains unpaired. General study findings and limits: Lookups in VDJdb leaned toward anti-spike CD8 responses and missed private and CD4 specificities.

In its sample, this clonotype was seen a few times. Its antigen is currently unknown. Germline V gene sequence: CDR1 LGHNA, CDR2 YSLEER. V was cut by 0 bases and J by 6 bases, with 15 bases left in between. The CDR3 is 15 residues long. Unique molecular identifiers tagged individual cDNA molecules. TCRdb reprocessed the 5' RACE reads with MiXCR, giving one entry per CDR3 protein. Found here are about 60,000 distinct CDR3 sequences, 9.1% of them singletons; the top ten hold 3.2%. The receptor was derived from an adult who was a healthcare worker with PCR-confirmed SARS-CoV-2 infection or an uninfected control (not recorded which). This chain uses TRBV4-3 with TRBJ2-7; tentative D call: TRBD2 (5 bases). Sequencing was performed on whole blood. CDR3 sequence (DNA): TGCGCCAGCAGCCAAGAACGGGCTAGCATCGGCGAGCAGTACTTC. This codes for CASSQERASIGEQYF.